The 31 T cell receptor beta chains given below trace back to one sample, sequenced in a study of blood T cell repertoires in COVID-19. Produced via immunoSEQ multiplex PCR; TCRdb's table is partial and in-frame only. The repertoire includes around 150,000 clones, less than 85% of them detected once, and over 7.5% sits in the top ten. Sequencing was carried out using peripheral blood. These receptors were taken from an elderly woman in a cohort sampled during active or convalescent COVID-19.

This clone was recorded only once. The genes are TRBV6-1 and TRBJ1-2; tentatively, D is TRBD1 (5 bases). V lost 1 base and J lost 7, with 10 bases in between. Germline loops: CDR1 MNHNS, CDR2 SASEGT. This CDR3 comprises 13 residues. CDR3 loop: CASSEGQPFGYTF. As DNA, the CDR3 is TGTGCCAGCAGTGAAGGACAGCCCTTTGGCTACACCTTC.

The genes are TRBV19 and TRBJ2-1; TRBD1 aligns across 8 bases. The CDR3 extends over 20 amino acids. Germline CDR1 is LNHDA and CDR2 is SQIVND (reference sequence). The junction had 17 bases not matched to a gene; V was cut back by 1 base and J by 3 bases. CDR3 protein: CASSIVRPGPGTGVYNEQFF. The CDR3 bases are TGTGCCAGTAGTATAGTACGTCCCGGGCCGGGGACAGGAGTCTACAATGAGCAGTTCTTC. Supplemented by reference TRBV19 and TRBJ2-1, the full variable domain reads DGGITQSPKYLFRKEGQNVTLSCEQNLNHDAMYWYRQDPGQGLRLIYYSQIVNDFQKGDIAEGYSVSREKKESFPLTVTSAQKNPTAFYLCASSIVRPGPGTGVYNEQFFGPGTRLTVL.

The gene calls are TRBV5-8 and TRBJ2-7; tentatively, D is TRBD1 (5 bases). There are 14 residues in the CDR3. Germline loops: CDR1 SGHTS, CDR2 YDEGEE. Trimming took 4 bases from V and 3 from J, leaving 14 bases between them. This chain's CDR3 is CASSGIDSYYEQYF. CDR3 DNA sequence: TGTGCCAGCAGCGGGATAGACAGTTACTACGAGCAGTACTTC.

J is TRBJ1-4 and V is TRBV19; 8 nucleotides line up with TRBD1. The CDR3 spans 14 residues. V lost 5 bases, J lost 7 bases, and 6 bases stayed unmatched. Germline V gene data show CDR1 as LNHDA and CDR2 as SQIVND (reference sequence). CDR3 amino acids: CASSLPQGVEKLFF. The CDR3 DNA reads TGTGCCAGTAGTCTCCCACAGGGGGTTGAAAAACTGTTTTTT.

The rearrangement uses TRBV12-3 or TRBV12-4 and TRBJ1-1; TRBD1 might be the D (6 bases). This CDR3 has 13 residues. V was clipped by 6 bases and J by 3 bases, with 11 bases between them. The CDR3 sequence is CASRTDRYTEAFF. CDR3 nucleotide sequence: TGTGCCAGCAGGACCGACAGGTACACTGAAGCTTTCTTT.

CDR3 sequence reads: CASSQQSTDTQYF. DNA of the CDR3: TGCGCCAGCAGCCAACAGAGCACAGATACGCAGTATTTT. The genes are TRBV4-1 and TRBJ2-3; D is undetermined. The CDR3 runs to 13 residues. Trimming pared 2 bases from V and 0 bases from J, leaving 3 bases between. Germline V gene sequence: CDR1 MGHRA, CDR2 YSYEKL.

This clone was counted a single time. The V gene is TRBV13, the J gene TRBJ1-1; D not certain. CDR3 size: 14 residues. V was cut by 0 bases and J by 3 bases, with 8 bases left in between. Germline lookup yields CDR1 PRHDT and CDR2 FYEKMQ (reference sequence). DNA of the CDR3: TGTGCCAGCAGCTTAGGGACAACAGACACTGAAGCTTTCTTT. Protein: CASSLGTTDTEAFF.

The chain uses TRBV7-9 and TRBJ1-5; D gene unclear. This CDR3 region has 13 residues. V lost 5 bases and J lost 8, with 13 bases in between. Germline CDR1 SEHNR, CDR2 FQNEAQ (reference sequence). The CDR3 DNA sequence: TGTGCCAGCAGCGCCGCCGGGTACGAGCCCCAGCATTTT. Translation gives CASSAAGYEPQHF.

The chain is built from TRBV5-4 and TRBJ2-5; 11 bases match TRBD1. Germline V lookup: CDR1 SGHNT, CDR2 YYREEE (reference sequence). J gave up 5 bases and V 7 bases, and 10 bases lay outside the gene matches. The CDR3 totals 15 residues. The CDR3 sequence is CASQGTGTGGETQYF. The CDR3 DNA reads TGTGCCAGCCAAGGGACCGGGACAGGGGGGGAGACCCAGTACTTC.

The CDR3 coding sequence is TGTGCCAGCAGCAGACAGGGGCTCGCCCAAGAGACCCAGTACTTC. It is translated as CASSRQGLAQETQYF. The V call is TRBV7-3, the J call TRBJ2-5; 8 nucleotides align to TRBD1. V gave up 5 bases and J gave up 1 base; unmatched junction bases: 6. The CDR3 loop spans 15 amino acids. Per germline, CDR1 SGHTA and CDR2 FQGTGA.

This chain uses TRBV5-1 with TRBJ1-6; D might be TRBD1 (6 bases). Per the germline V gene, CDR1 is SGHRS and CDR2 is YFSETQ. The V end was cut by 4 bases, the J end by 8 bases, with 10 bases between. The CDR3 is 13 amino acids. CDR3 sequence (DNA): TGCGCCAGCAGCACGGACAGTTATTCACCCCTCCACTTT. Translated: CASSTDSYSPLHF.

This sequence joins TRBV30 and TRBJ2-2; 7 bases map to TRBD2. Germline CDR1 reads GTSNPN; CDR2 reads SVGIG (reference sequence). V shed 8 bases, J shed 2 bases, and the junction held 11 bases outside the gene matches. The CDR3 spans 15 residues. The chain's CDR3 is CAGGGGAGNTGELFF. In DNA, the CDR3 is TGTGCCGGGGGGGGTGGGGCCGGCAACACCGGGGAGCTGTTTTTT.

The chain recombines TRBV11-3 with TRBJ1-1; a weak D match, TRBD1 (5 bases). Germline lookup yields CDR1 SGHNT and CDR2 YENEEA. This CDR3 has 13 residues. Trimming took 4 bases from V and 1 from J, leaving 7 bases between them. The CDR3 DNA reads as TGTGCCAGCAGCTATCAGGGGAACACTGAAGCTTTCTTT. It encodes CASSYQGNTEAFF.

The chain has TRBV27 and TRBJ1-1, with 9 nucleotides matching TRBD1. The germline V gene encodes CDR1 MNHEY and CDR2 SMNVEV (reference sequence). There are 18 residues in the CDR3. V trimming: 7 bases; J trimming: 2 bases; junction bases outside the gene matches: 17. This CDR3 is CASKEPGQGYSTNTEAFF. The CDR3 nucleotides read TGTGCCAGCAAAGAACCGGGACAGGGTTATTCGACAAACACTGAAGCTTTCTTT.

CDR3 nucleotides: TGTGCCACCAGTGACTCAAGGACAGGGGTCGGGAAGGCGCAGTATTTT. Its translation is CATSDSRTGVGKAQYF. This rearrangement joins TRBV24-1 to TRBJ2-3; TRBD1 agrees at 9 bases. The germline V gene has CDR1 KGHDR and CDR2 SFDVKD. This CDR3 contains 16 residues. The ends lost 4 bases at V and 10 bases at J; junction bases unmatched: 14.

V usage is TRBV7-2 and J usage is TRBJ1-5; maybe TRBD1 (5 bases). Germline CDR1 is SGHTA and CDR2 is FQGNSA. The CDR3 has 14 amino acids. The V end lost 3 bases, the J end lost 1 base, and 7 bases lay between the germline ends. The CDR3 spells CASSLTASNQPQHF. The CDR3 DNA reads TGTGCCAGCAGCTTGACAGCGAGCAATCAGCCCCAGCATTTT.

This chain links TRBV19 with TRBJ2-1; 7 bases fit TRBD1. There are 13 residues in the CDR3. J was trimmed by 8 bases and V by 7 bases; bases with no gene match: 8. Germline CDR1 reads LNHDA; CDR2 reads SQIVND (reference sequence). The CDR3 loop is CASTEGQRDEQFF. The CDR3 nucleotides are TGTGCCAGTACCGAGGGACAGAGAGATGAGCAGTTCTTC.

The V and J genes are TRBV5-4 and TRBJ1-2; 8 positions match TRBD1. Losses at the gene ends were 3 bases for V and 7 bases for J; bases not matched to a gene: 11. The CDR3 is 15 residues long. The germline CDR1 and CDR2 sequences are SGHNT and YYREEE (reference sequence). CDR3 protein: CASSSYLDRGSGYTF. CDR3 in DNA: TGTGCCAGCAGCTCCTACCTCGACAGGGGCAGTGGCTACACCTTC.

The chain links TRBV6-6 to TRBJ2-7, with 8 bases matching TRBD1. The CDR3 is 13 amino acids. The germline V gene has CDR1 MNHNY and CDR2 SVGAGI (reference sequence). V was clipped by 8 bases and J by 2 bases; unmatched bases: 5. This chain's CDR3 is CASRPGQAYEQYF. The CDR3 DNA is TGTGCCAGCCGACCGGGACAGGCCTACGAGCAGTACTTC.

The CDR3 nucleotides are TGTGCCAGCAGCCTCAGCGGGCCGGCAGATACGCAGTATTTT. It codes for CASSLSGPADTQYF. V is TRBV7-9 and J is TRBJ2-3; tentative D call: TRBD2 (6 bases). The CDR3 is 14 amino acids. CDR1 is SEHNR, CDR2 FQNEAQ, per germline (reference sequence). V gave up 5 bases and J gave up 4 bases, with 13 bases separating them.

The chain is built from TRBV7-2 and TRBJ2-2; tentatively, D is TRBD2 (6 bases). This CDR3 region has 17 residues. The germline CDR1 and CDR2 sequences are SGHTA and FQGNSA. Trimming took 0 bases from V and 2 from J, leaving 13 bases between them. DNA of the CDR3: TGTGCCAGCAGCTTAGCCCAGACTAGTTATAACACCGGGGAGCTGTTTTTT. Translating gives CASSLAQTSYNTGELFF.

CDR3 protein: CASSLEGITEAFF. CDR3 bases: TGTGCCAGCAGCTTAGAGGGGATCACTGAAGCTTTCTTT. The chain combines TRBV7-6 with TRBJ1-1, with D tentatively TRBD1 (5 bases). Germline V gene lookup returns CDR1 SGHVS and CDR2 FNYEAQ. Trimming shortened V by 1 base and J by 4 bases, and 7 bases separated the two germline ends. The CDR3 loop spans 13 amino acids.

This clone was found a few times. At one end, the junction sequence differs from germline, possibly due to a read error. Other DNA sequences in the sample encode the same CDR3. The chain combines TRBV29-1 with TRBJ2-2; 10 bases agree with TRBD1. The germline gives CDR1 SQVTM, CDR2 ANQGSEA. The CDR3 loop spans 15 amino acids. The DNA of the CDR3 is TGCAGCGTGGAAGGACAGGGGGTTGGCACCGGGGAGCTGTTTTTT. This encodes CSVEGQGVGTGELFF.

The chain uses TRBV5-4 and TRBJ1-1; D is unclear. Germline assignment: CDR1 SGHNT and CDR2 YYREEE (reference sequence). The CDR3 spans 13 residues. V was cut by 6 bases and J by 1 base, with 10 bases left in between. DNA for the CDR3: TGTGCCAGCAATGACGAGGAGAACACTGAAGCTTTCTTT. Its protein is CASNDEENTEAFF.

This chain joins TRBV28 and TRBJ1-6; tentative D call: TRBD1 (6 bases). The germline gives CDR1 MDHEN, CDR2 SYDVKM. This CDR3 is 16 amino acids long. Trimming pared 5 bases from V and 0 bases from J, leaving 11 bases between. The CDR3 DNA follows: TGTGCCAGCAGTACCCAGGACAGCTCCTATAATTCACCCCTCCACTTT. It codes for CASSTQDSSYNSPLHF.

This clone occurred many times. V usage is TRBV19 and J usage is TRBJ1-1, with D possibly TRBD1 on 6 matching bases. V was pared by 5 bases and J by 1 base, with 20 bases between. CDR1 LNHDA and CDR2 SQIVND come from the germline V gene (reference sequence). The CDR3 runs to 17 residues. CDR3 coding DNA: TGTGCCAGTAGTCCCCCCCGGAGAAACAGGGCGAACACTGAAGCTTTCTTT. Translated: CASSPPRRNRANTEAFF.

This rearrangement joins TRBV6-4 to TRBJ1-6, with 12 bases lining up with TRBD1. The germline V gene has CDR1 MRHNA and CDR2 SNTAGT. With 7 bases clipped from V and 2 bases from J, the junction kept 12 bases outside the gene matches. This CDR3 region has 19 residues. As DNA, the CDR3 is TGTGCCAGCAACCCCAGGGACAGGGGGCGGACGGCCTATAATTCACCCCTCCACTTT. Translation gives CASNPRDRGRTAYNSPLHF.

This clone was detected a few times. A much larger clonotype is one base distant, so this may be a read error. The chain employs TRBV12-3 or TRBV12-4 and TRBJ1-1; D is unresolved. The V gene lost 3 bases and the J gene lost 1 base, with 6 bases spanning the gap. CDR3 size: 13 residues. The CDR3 sequence: CASSFRGNTEAFF. Written as DNA, the CDR3 is TGTGCCAGCAGTTTTCGGGGGAACACTGAAGCTTTCTTT.

CDR3 protein: CASSLAGASGNTIYF. The CDR3 DNA follows: TGTGCCAGCAGCTTGGCAGGGGCCTCTGGAAACACCATATATTTT. The chain recombines TRBV7-9 with TRBJ1-3; D perhaps matches TRBD1 (6 bases). Germline V gene sequence: CDR1 SEHNR, CDR2 FQNEAQ (reference sequence). V was clipped by 3 bases and J by 0 bases, with 9 bases between them. This CDR3 has 15 residues.

This clone was seen more than once but under ten times. The genes are TRBV2 and TRBJ1-2; the D is unclear. The V gene's germline CDR1 is SNHLY and CDR2 FYNNEI. Trimming took off 7 bases at V and 4 bases at J, with 10 bases between the two ends. The CDR3 spans 12 residues. Written as DNA, the CDR3 is TGTGCCAGCAAAACGGGGAGCTATGGCTACACCTTC. Protein product: CASKTGSYGYTF.

The chain uses TRBV5-4 and TRBJ2-1; TRBD1 agrees at 9 bases. The V and J ends lost 6 bases and 7 bases, in that order; junction bases with no gene match: 8. This CDR3 region has 14 residues. In germline, CDR1 is SGHNT, CDR2 YYREEE (reference sequence). The CDR3 nucleotides are TGTGCCAGCACCTTCGGGACAGGGATTAATGAGCAGTTCTTC. It translates to CASTFGTGINEQFF.